These 12 T cell receptor beta chains originate from one sample sequenced in a study of T cells after yellow fever vaccination. TCRdb analysed the 5' RACE reads with MiXCR anew, one entry per CDR3 protein. The table has 120,000 or so distinct CDR3 sequences, about 15% seen once; the top ten hold roughly 44%. Here the sequenced sample was CD8+ T cells sorted from PBMCs, taken 5 days after the yellow fever booster vaccination. Source of these receptors: a man between 18 and 35 years old who received the YFV17D yellow fever vaccine.

The sample holds many counts of this clonotype. This sequence joins TRBV2 and TRBJ2-5; maybe TRBD2 (5 bases). CDR1 SNHLY and CDR2 FYNNEI come from the germline V gene. The ends were cut back, 11 bases at V and 5 bases at J, with 15 bases in the middle. This CDR3 is built from 12 residues. CDR3 sequence reads: CACVEGWETQYF. The CDR3, as DNA: TGTGCCTGCGTTGAGGGTTGGGAGACCCAGTACTTC.

This chain joins TRBV28 and TRBJ1-5; tentative D call: TRBD1 (6 bases). This CDR3 spans 17 amino acids. CDR1 and CDR2 (germline): MDHEN, SYDVKM. V lost 3 bases and J lost 0, with 15 bases in between. The CDR3 is CASSFPRTANSNQPQHF. CDR3 DNA sequence: TGTGCCAGCAGTTTCCCCAGGACAGCGAATAGCAATCAGCCCCAGCATTTT.

This clonotype came up a few times. The CDR3 region is CASSLGGNGFHNEQFF. The DNA of the CDR3 is TGCGCCAGCAGCTTAGGGGGGAACGGCTTCCACAATGAGCAGTTCTTC. V gene TRBV5-1 combines with J gene TRBJ2-1; D possibly matches TRBD1 or TRBD2 (6 bases each). The CDR3 covers 16 residues. Trimming pared 2 bases from V and 5 bases from J, leaving 17 bases between. Germline V gene data show CDR1 as SGHRS and CDR2 as YFSETQ.

This clonotype was observed at least ten times. This chain joins TRBV27 and TRBJ1-1, with D unclear. V was cut by 3 bases and J by 1 base, with 6 bases left in between. This CDR3 is built from 13 residues. The germline CDR1 and CDR2 sequences are MNHEY and SMNVEV (reference sequence). The CDR3 is CASSLMSNTEAFF. Written as DNA, the CDR3 is TGTGCCAGCAGTTTGATGTCGAACACTGAAGCTTTCTTT.

The chain links TRBV5-6 to TRBJ2-1; D gene uncertain. Between the trimmed V and J ends, which lost 4 bases and 0 bases, there was a span of 11 bases. The CDR3 extends over 15 amino acids. Germline CDR1 and CDR2: SGHDT and YYEEEE. CDR3: CASSQTRRSYNEQFF. DNA of the CDR3: TGTGCCAGCAGCCAGACACGCCGCTCCTACAATGAGCAGTTCTTC.

The V and J genes are TRBV4-1 and TRBJ1-1; D uncertain. The CDR3 contains 14 residues. Per germline, CDR1 MGHRA and CDR2 YSYEKL. V dropped 0 bases and J dropped 4 bases, with 9 bases sitting between them. CDR3 DNA: TGCGCCAGCAGCCAAGACCCGGGAATCACTGAAGCTTTCTTT. It yields the protein CASSQDPGITEAFF.

This clonotype was picked up a small number of times. V usage is TRBV12-3 or TRBV12-4 and J usage is TRBJ2-7, with TRBD1 matching over 9 bases. The CDR3 length is 16 residues. Trimming took 3 bases from V and 3 from J; bases not matched to a gene: 9. The DNA for the CDR3 is TGTGCCAGCAGTTTTGGCGGGGGACAGGGAGTCTACGAGCAGTACTTC. Translated: CASSFGGGQGVYEQYF.

A few counts support this clonotype. The chain joins TRBV7-9 to TRBJ2-1, with 9 bases lining up with TRBD1. The CDR3 has 16 amino acids. Germline V gene sequence: CDR1 SEHNR, CDR2 FQNEAQ (reference sequence). The junction had 8 bases not matched to a gene; V was cut back by 5 bases and J by 3 bases. CDR3 protein: CASSPKQGAGYNEQFF. The CDR3 DNA reads TGTGCCAGCAGCCCGAAACAGGGGGCAGGCTACAATGAGCAGTTCTTC.

This clonotype appeared a few times. The chain has TRBV4-1 and TRBJ2-3; the D call may be TRBD1 or TRBD2 (5 bases each). V was clipped by 2 bases and J by 4 bases, with 25 bases between them. Germline-derived CDR1 and CDR2 are MGHRA and YSYEKL. The CDR3 contains 19 residues. The CDR3 sequence: CASSQRDPGPILSPDTQYF. As DNA, the CDR3 is TGCGCCAGCAGCCAACGGGACCCCGGGCCGATCTTATCCCCAGATACGCAGTATTTT.

This clonotype was detected only a few times. The chain carries TRBV11-2 and TRBJ2-5; 7 positions match TRBD2. The germline V gene has CDR1 SGHAT and CDR2 FQNNGV. With V trimmed by 8 bases and J by 5 bases, 11 bases remained unmatched. The CDR3 spans 14 residues. The CDR3 coding sequence is TGTGCCAGCGGCCGCGGACTAGTGGGGGAGACCCAGTACTTC. Translating it yields CASGRGLVGETQYF.

This clonotype was picked up many times. The chain carries TRBV27 and TRBJ2-1; D remains ambiguous. This CDR3 spans 16 amino acids. The germline CDR1 and CDR2 sequences are MNHEY and SMNVEV (reference sequence). Trimming cost V 8 bases and J 0 bases, with 17 bases left between them. This chain's CDR3 is CASSPLITSSYNEQFF. CDR3 DNA sequence: TGTGCCAGCTCCCCCTTAATTACGAGCTCCTACAATGAGCAGTTCTTC.

DNA of the CDR3: TGTGCCAGCAGCCCTTCGCGCCGTCACAGGGCCCCCGGGGAGCTGTTTTTT. This codes for CASSPSRRHRAPGELFF. This chain joins TRBV3-1 and TRBJ2-2, with D possibly matching TRBD1 (6 bases). Trimming shortened V by 4 bases and J by 6 bases, and 21 bases separated the two germline ends. CDR1 is LGHDT and CDR2 is YNNKEL in the germline V gene (reference sequence). The CDR3 length is 17 residues.